Below, 21 T cell receptor beta chains from the same sample are listed, as sequenced in a study of CD8+ T cells in alopecia areata. RNA extraction was followed by reverse transcription into cDNA, which acted as the sequencing template. This table comes from immunoSEQ multiplex PCR, and its TCRdb copy is limited to in-frame clones, with some not included. The sample has approximately 66,000 clones; approximately 58% are singletons. Sequences were derived from CD8+ T cells sorted from blood, sampled at week 0. The receptors derive from a human donor with alopecia areata.

This clone was seen a single time. In DNA form, the CDR3 reads TGCGCCAGCAGCTTCTCGGAACCCTCCTACAATGAGCAGTTCTTC. Translation: CASSFSEPSYNEQFF. V and J are TRBV5-1 and TRBJ2-1; D gene ambiguous. From germline, CDR1 is SGHRS and CDR2 YFSETQ. The CDR3 sequence is 15 residues long. V lost 2 bases to trimming and J lost 0 bases, with 9 bases between them.

The chain couples TRBV7-9 to TRBJ2-1, with TRBD2 matching 8 bases. Germline CDR1 reads SEHNR; CDR2 reads FQNEAQ (reference sequence). This CDR3 has 15 residues. J was trimmed by 2 bases and V by 5 bases; bases with no gene match: 5. DNA for the CDR3: TGTGCCAGCAGCCTACAGCGGGAGCCCTACAATGAGCAGTTCTTC. Its protein product is CASSLQREPYNEQFF.

The chain carries TRBV29-1 and TRBJ2-7; D is possibly TRBD2 (6 bases). There are 11 residues in the CDR3. V was cut by 4 bases and J by 5 bases, with 9 bases left in between. Germline CDR1 and CDR2: SQVTM and ANQGSEA. DNA for the CDR3: TGCAGCGTTGTATGGGGGGACGAGCAGTACTTC. It is translated as CSVVWGDEQYF.

This clone was counted only a few times. The DNA for the CDR3 is TGTGCCAGCAGTTTTGGAAGGGATCCTTCCTATGGCTACACCTTC. It codes for CASSFGRDPSYGYTF. The genes are TRBV27 and TRBJ1-2; D not certain. The CDR3 covers 15 residues. The germline gives CDR1 MNHEY, CDR2 SMNVEV (reference sequence). Trimming shortened V by 3 bases and J by 4 bases, and 15 bases separated the two germline ends.

V usage is TRBV4-1 and J usage is TRBJ1-1; possible D gene TRBD1, 5 bases. Germline lookup yields CDR1 MGHRA and CDR2 YSYEKL. With 3 bases removed from V and 3 bases from J, the gap between germline ends came to 14 bases. The CDR3 spans 15 residues. The CDR3 protein is CASSHRQDSDTEAFF. The CDR3 DNA follows: TGCGCCAGCAGCCATCGGCAAGACAGCGACACTGAAGCTTTCTTT.

The J gene is TRBJ1-4, the V gene TRBV27; unclear D gene. The germline V gene has CDR1 MNHEY and CDR2 SMNVEV (reference sequence). The CDR3 consists of 17 residues. V lost 6 bases to trimming and J lost 4 bases, with 21 bases between them. CDR3 DNA: TGTGCCAGCAGCATTGGCAGATTCAAAGACCTTAATGAAAAACTGTTTTTT. Translation: CASSIGRFKDLNEKLFF.

This chain connects TRBV27 to TRBJ2-2; 9 nucleotides agree with TRBD2. The CDR3 is 14 amino acids. The V and J ends lost 6 bases and 2 bases, in that order; junction bases with no gene match: 1. Germline assignment: CDR1 MNHEY and CDR2 SMNVEV (reference sequence). This chain's CDR3 is CASRGLANTGELFF. DNA for the CDR3: TGTGCCAGCAGGGGACTAGCCAACACCGGGGAGCTGTTTTTT.

The rearrangement links TRBV6-4 to TRBJ2-3; TRBD2 agrees at 14 bases. The CDR3 extends over 16 amino acids. The germline gives CDR1 MRHNA, CDR2 SNTAGT. The V segment lost 3 bases and the J segment 4 bases; nucleotides outside the gene matches: 3. CDR3 sequence: CASSEGTSGGADTQYF. The CDR3 region has the DNA TGTGCCAGCAGTGAGGGGACTAGCGGGGGCGCAGATACGCAGTATTTT.

The rearrangement links TRBV5-6 to TRBJ2-1; D is unclear. CDR1 is SGHDT, CDR2 YYEEEE, per germline. The CDR3 spans 16 residues. The ends were cut back, 2 bases at V and 1 base at J, with 13 bases in the middle. Written as DNA, the CDR3 is TGTGCCAGCAGCTTTTTGGTACTCCGATCCTACAATGAGCAGTTCTTC. It specifies CASSFLVLRSYNEQFF.

CDR3: CASSPNSWGGYEQYF. CDR3 nucleotides: TGTGCCAGCAGCCCAAACTCCTGGGGCGGCTACGAGCAGTACTTC. The chain couples TRBV27 to TRBJ2-7, with D possibly matching TRBD1 (5 bases). This CDR3 is built from 15 residues. V was clipped by 6 bases and J by 3 bases, with 18 bases between them. The V gene's germline CDR1 is MNHEY and CDR2 SMNVEV (reference sequence).

Ten or more counts support this clone. The gene calls are TRBV19 and TRBJ1-1; no clear D gene. The V gene's germline CDR1 is LNHDA and CDR2 SQIVND (reference sequence). Trimming removed 6 bases from V and 4 bases from J, with 12 bases in between. The CDR3 sequence is 13 residues long. The CDR3 region has the DNA TGTGCCAGTAGCCAAGGGCGGTTCACTGAAGCTTTCTTT. The encoded protein is CASSQGRFTEAFF.

The chain carries TRBV25-1 and TRBJ2-7; D call uncertain. This CDR3 comprises 15 residues. Germline V gene sequence: CDR1 MGHDK, CDR2 SYGVNS. V lost 7 bases to trimming and J lost 0 bases, with 16 bases between them. The CDR3 nucleotides read TGTGCCAGCACCACGTTGCGAGACTTCTCCTACGAGCAGTACTTC. Protein product: CASTTLRDFSYEQYF.

There are a few counts of this clone. This sequence joins TRBV5-6 and TRBJ2-3; D remains unclear. Trimming cost V 5 bases and J 0 bases, with 10 bases left between them. The CDR3 is 14 residues long. Germline V lookup: CDR1 SGHDT, CDR2 YYEEEE. This CDR3 reads CASRYGVSTDTQYF. The CDR3 DNA sequence: TGTGCCAGCAGATACGGTGTAAGCACAGATACGCAGTATTTT.

V is TRBV9 and J is TRBJ1-2; D remains unclear. Germline V gene data show CDR1 as SGDLS and CDR2 as YYNGEE. Trimming took 0 bases from V and 4 from J, leaving 10 bases between them. The CDR3 has 14 residues. The DNA for the CDR3 is TGTGCCAGCAGCGTAGATACCGGGAGCTATGGCTACACCTTC. This sequence encodes CASSVDTGSYGYTF.

A single count supports this clone. The J gene is TRBJ2-1, the V gene TRBV29-1, with 14 bases aligning to TRBD2. Germline loops: CDR1 SQVTM, CDR2 ANQGSEA. The CDR3 contains 17 residues. Trimming took 6 bases from V and 7 from J; bases not matched to a gene: 14. CDR3 region: CSVDTMEGLAGVNEQFF. The CDR3 DNA sequence: TGCAGCGTAGACACCATGGAGGGACTAGCGGGAGTAAATGAGCAGTTCTTC.

V usage is TRBV6-5 and J usage is TRBJ1-4, with D perhaps TRBD1 (5 bases). CDR1 is MNHEY, CDR2 SVGAGI, per germline. The V end was cut by 5 bases, the J end by 0 bases, with 10 bases between. This CDR3 spans 15 amino acids. CDR3 in amino acids: CASSPDSTTNEKLFF. The CDR3 DNA follows: TGTGCCAGCAGTCCCGACAGCACAACTAATGAAAAACTGTTTTTT.

The rearrangement uses TRBV7-9 and TRBJ2-5, with D possibly being TRBD1 (5 bases). This CDR3 is 12 amino acids long. Per the germline V gene, CDR1 is SEHNR and CDR2 is FQNEAQ (reference sequence). Trimming removed 1 base from V and 11 bases from J, with 11 bases in between. The CDR3 is CASSLEQAQQYF. The CDR3 DNA reads as TGTGCCAGCAGCTTAGAACAGGCCCAGCAGTACTTC.

The chain carries TRBV29-1 and TRBJ2-1, with 9 bases aligning to TRBD1. The V gene end was trimmed by 4 bases and the J gene end by 4 bases; junction bases not matched to a gene: 8. CDR3 length: 15 residues. The germline gives CDR1 SQVTM, CDR2 ANQGSEA. The CDR3 is CSVGARDRVYNEQFF. The CDR3 DNA follows: TGCAGCGTTGGTGCCCGGGACAGGGTATACAATGAGCAGTTCTTC.

The chain combines TRBV6-1 with TRBJ2-7, with 9 bases lining up with TRBD1. The CDR3 extends over 14 amino acids. Trimming cost V 3 bases and J 3 bases; bases outside gene matches: 3. The germline V gene has CDR1 MNHNS and CDR2 SASEGT. The CDR3 nucleotides read TGTGCCAGCAGTGACCCGGGACAGGGCTACGAGCAGTACTTC. Its translation is CASSDPGQGYEQYF.

The V gene is TRBV7-2, the J gene TRBJ2-3; D not resolved. The germline V gene encodes CDR1 SGHTA and CDR2 FQGNSA. Trimming removed 5 bases from V and 2 bases from J, with 8 bases in between. This CDR3 is 13 amino acids long. The CDR3 is CASSPINTDTQYF. CDR3 nucleotide sequence: TGTGCCAGCAGCCCGATCAACACAGATACGCAGTATTTT.

V gene TRBV4-1 combines with J gene TRBJ2-7; TRBD2 aligns across 11 bases. After removal of 4 bases from V and 3 bases from J, the junction contained 5 bases not matched to a gene. The length of the CDR3 is 15 residues. The germline CDR1 and CDR2 sequences are MGHRA and YSYEKL. The CDR3 loop reads CASSPGLAGNYEQYF. For the CDR3, the DNA is TGCGCCAGCAGCCCTGGACTAGCGGGTAACTACGAGCAGTACTTC.